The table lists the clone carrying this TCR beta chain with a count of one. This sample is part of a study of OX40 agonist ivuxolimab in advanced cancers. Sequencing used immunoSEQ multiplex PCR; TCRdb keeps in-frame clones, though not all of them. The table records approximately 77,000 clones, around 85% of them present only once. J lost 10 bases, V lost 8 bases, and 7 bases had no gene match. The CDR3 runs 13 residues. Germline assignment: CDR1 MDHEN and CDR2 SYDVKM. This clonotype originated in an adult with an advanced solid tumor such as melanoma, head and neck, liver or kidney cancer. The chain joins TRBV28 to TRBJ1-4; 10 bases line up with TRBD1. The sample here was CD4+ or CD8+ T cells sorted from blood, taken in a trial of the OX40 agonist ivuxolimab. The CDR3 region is CASRDRGEGKLFF. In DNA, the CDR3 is TGTGCCAGCCGGGACAGGGGAGAGGGAAAACTGTTTTTT.